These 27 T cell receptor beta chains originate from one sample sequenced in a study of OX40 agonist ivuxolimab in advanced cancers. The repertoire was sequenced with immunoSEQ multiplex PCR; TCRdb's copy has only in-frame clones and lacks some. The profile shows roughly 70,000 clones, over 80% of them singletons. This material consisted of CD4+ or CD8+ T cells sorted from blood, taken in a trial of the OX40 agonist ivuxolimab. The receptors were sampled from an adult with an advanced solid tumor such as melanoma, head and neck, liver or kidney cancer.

CDR3 coding DNA: TGCGCCAGCTCTCCTTGGACATCGACCTACGAGCAGTACTTC. It encodes CASSPWTSTYEQYF. V gene TRBV10-2 combines with J gene TRBJ2-7; perhaps TRBD1 as D (5 bases). The germline gives CDR1 WSHSY, CDR2 SAAADI. V shed 8 bases and J shed 2 bases, with 16 bases lying between them. The CDR3 spans 14 residues.

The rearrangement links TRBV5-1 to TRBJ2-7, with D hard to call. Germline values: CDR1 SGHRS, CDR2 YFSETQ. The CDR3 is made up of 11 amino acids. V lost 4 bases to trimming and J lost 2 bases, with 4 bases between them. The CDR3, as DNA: TGCGCCAGCAGCGACACCTACGAGCAGTACTTC. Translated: CASSDTYEQYF.

The CDR3 sequence is CASRAAGTWDEQFF. The DNA of the CDR3 is TGTGCCAGCAGGGCCGCCGGGACCTGGGATGAGCAGTTCTTC. The rearrangement uses TRBV7-9 and TRBJ2-1; D assignment may be TRBD1 or TRBD2 (5 bases each). Germline-derived CDR1 and CDR2 are SEHNR and FQNEAQ (reference sequence). The CDR3 has 14 amino acids. V was trimmed by 6 bases and J by 8 bases, leaving 17 bases between them. The complete variable domain, with remaining parts taken from reference TRBV7-9 and TRBJ2-1, reads DTGVSQNPRHKITKRGQNVTFRCDPISEHNRLYWYRQTLGQGPEFLTYFQNEAQLEKSRLLSDRFSAERPKGSFSTLEIQRTEQGDSAMYLCASRAAGTWDEQFFGPGTRLTVL.

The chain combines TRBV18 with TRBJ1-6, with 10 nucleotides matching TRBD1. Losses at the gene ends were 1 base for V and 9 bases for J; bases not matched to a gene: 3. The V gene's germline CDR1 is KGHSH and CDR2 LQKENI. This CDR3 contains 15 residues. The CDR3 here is CASSPQGQGSSPLHF. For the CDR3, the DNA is TGTGCCAGCTCACCACAGGGACAGGGGAGTTCACCCCTCCACTTT.

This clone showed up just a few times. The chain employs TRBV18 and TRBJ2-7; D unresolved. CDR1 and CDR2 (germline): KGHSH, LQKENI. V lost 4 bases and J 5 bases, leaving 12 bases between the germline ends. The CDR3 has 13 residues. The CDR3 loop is CASSRGRAHEQYF. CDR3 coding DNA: TGTGCCAGCTCACGCGGACGAGCCCACGAGCAGTACTTC.

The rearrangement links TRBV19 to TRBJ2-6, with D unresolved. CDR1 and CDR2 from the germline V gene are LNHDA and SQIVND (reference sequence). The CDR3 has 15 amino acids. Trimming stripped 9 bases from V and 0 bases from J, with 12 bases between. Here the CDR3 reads CASTDGRSGANVLTF. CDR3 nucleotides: TGTGCCAGCACGGACGGCCGCTCTGGGGCCAACGTCCTGACTTTC.

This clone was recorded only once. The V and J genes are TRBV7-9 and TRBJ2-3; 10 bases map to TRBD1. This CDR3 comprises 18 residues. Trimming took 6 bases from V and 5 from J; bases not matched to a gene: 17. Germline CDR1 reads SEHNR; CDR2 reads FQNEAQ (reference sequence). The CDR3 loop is CASSLDRGKGSEGDTQYF. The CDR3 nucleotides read TGTGCCAGCAGTCTGGACAGGGGGAAAGGGTCCGAGGGAGATACGCAGTATTTT. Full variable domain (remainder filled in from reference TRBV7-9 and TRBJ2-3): DTGVSQNPRHKITKRGQNVTFRCDPISEHNRLYWYRQTLGQGPEFLTYFQNEAQLEKSRLLSDRFSAERPKGSFSTLEIQRTEQGDSAMYLCASSLDRGKGSEGDTQYFGPGTRLTVL.

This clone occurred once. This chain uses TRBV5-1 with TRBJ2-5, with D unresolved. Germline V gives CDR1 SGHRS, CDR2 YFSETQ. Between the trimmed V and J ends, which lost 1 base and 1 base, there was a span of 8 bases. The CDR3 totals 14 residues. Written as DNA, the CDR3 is TGCGCCAGCAGCTTGTTAGGGCTCCAAGAGACCCAGTACTTC. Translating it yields CASSLLGLQETQYF.

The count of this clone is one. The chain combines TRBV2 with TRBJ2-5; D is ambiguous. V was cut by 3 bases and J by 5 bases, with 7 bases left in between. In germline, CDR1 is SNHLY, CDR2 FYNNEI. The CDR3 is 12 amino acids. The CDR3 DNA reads TGTGCCAGCAGTGAGGTGGTTGAGACCCAGTACTTC. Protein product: CASSEVVETQYF.

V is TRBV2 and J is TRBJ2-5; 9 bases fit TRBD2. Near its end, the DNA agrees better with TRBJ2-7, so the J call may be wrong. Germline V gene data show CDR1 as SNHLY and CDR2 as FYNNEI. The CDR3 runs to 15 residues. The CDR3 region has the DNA TGTGCCAGCAGTGAAAACCCTAGCGGGATATACGAGCAGTACTTC. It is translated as CASSENPSGIYEQYF.

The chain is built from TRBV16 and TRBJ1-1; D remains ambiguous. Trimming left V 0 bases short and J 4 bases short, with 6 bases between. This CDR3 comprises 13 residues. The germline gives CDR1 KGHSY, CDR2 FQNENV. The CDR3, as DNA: TGTGCCAGCAGCCAATCGGGCAGCACTGAAGCTTTCTTT. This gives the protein CASSQSGSTEAFF. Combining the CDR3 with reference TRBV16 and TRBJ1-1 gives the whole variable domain GEEVAQTPKHLVRGEGQKAKLYCAPIKGHSYVFWYQQVLKNEFKFLISFQNENVFDETGMPKERFSAKCLPNSPCSLEIQATKLEDSAVYFCASSQSGSTEAFFGQGTRLTVV.

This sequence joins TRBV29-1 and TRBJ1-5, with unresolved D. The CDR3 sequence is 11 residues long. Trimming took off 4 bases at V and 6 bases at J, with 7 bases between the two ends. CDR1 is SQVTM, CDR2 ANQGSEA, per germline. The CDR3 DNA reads TGCAGCGTTGGAACGAGTCAGCCCCAGCATTTT. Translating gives CSVGTSQPQHF.

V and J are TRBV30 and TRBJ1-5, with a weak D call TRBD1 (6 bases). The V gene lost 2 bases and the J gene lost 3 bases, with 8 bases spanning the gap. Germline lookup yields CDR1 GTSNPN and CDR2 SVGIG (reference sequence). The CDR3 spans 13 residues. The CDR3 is CAWSTGFNQPQHF. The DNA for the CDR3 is TGTGCCTGGAGTACAGGGTTCAATCAGCCCCAGCATTTT.

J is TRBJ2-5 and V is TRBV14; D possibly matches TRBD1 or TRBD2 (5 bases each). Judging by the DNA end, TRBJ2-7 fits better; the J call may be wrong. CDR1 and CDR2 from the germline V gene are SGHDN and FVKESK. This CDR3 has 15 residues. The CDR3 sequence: CASSQDWGRRYEQYF. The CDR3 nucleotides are TGTGCCAGCAGCCAAGATTGGGGACGGAGGTACGAGCAGTACTTC.

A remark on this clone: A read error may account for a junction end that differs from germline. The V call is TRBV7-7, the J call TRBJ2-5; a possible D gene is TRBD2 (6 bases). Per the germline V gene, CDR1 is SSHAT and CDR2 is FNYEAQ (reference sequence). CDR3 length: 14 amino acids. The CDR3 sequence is CASSLYAGSETQYF. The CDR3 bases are TGTGCTAGCAGCTTATATGCGGGATCGGAGACCCAGTACTTC.

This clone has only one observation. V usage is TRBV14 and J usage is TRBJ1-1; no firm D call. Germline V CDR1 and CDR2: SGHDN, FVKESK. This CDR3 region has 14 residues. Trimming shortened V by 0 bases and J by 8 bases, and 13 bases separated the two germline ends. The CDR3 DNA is TGTGCCAGCAGCCAAGATATTTGGTCGGGGGAAGCTTTCTTT. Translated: CASSQDIWSGEAFF.

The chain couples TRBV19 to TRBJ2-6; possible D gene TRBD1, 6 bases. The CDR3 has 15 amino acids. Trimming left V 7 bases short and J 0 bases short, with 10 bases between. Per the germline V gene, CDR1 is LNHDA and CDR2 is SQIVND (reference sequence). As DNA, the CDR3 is TGTGCCAGTACGGACAGAAGCTCTGGGGCCAACGTCCTGACTTTC. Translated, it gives CASTDRSSGANVLTF.

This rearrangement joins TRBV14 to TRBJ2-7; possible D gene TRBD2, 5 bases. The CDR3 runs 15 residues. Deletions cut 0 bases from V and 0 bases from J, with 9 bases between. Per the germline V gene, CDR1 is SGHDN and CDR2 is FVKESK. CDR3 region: CASSQEMGVSYEQYF. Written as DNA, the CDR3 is TGTGCCAGCAGCCAAGAGATGGGAGTCTCCTACGAGCAGTACTTC.

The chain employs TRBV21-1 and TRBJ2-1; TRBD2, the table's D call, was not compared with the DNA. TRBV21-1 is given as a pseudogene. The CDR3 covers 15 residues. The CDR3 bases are TGTGCCAGCAGCATCACAAATCGGCGGCGGGGGGAGCAGTTCTTC. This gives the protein CASSITNRRRGEQFF.

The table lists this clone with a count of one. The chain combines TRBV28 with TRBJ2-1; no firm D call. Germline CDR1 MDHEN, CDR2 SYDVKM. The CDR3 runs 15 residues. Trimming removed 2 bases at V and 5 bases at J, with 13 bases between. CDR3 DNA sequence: TGTGCCAGCAGTTTAATTAGTCTCGGAAACAATGAGCAGTTCTTC. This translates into CASSLISLGNNEQFF.

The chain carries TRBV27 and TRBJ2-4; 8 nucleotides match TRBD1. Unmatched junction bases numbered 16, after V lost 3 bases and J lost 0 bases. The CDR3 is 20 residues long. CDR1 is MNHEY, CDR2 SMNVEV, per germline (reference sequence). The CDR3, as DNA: TGTGCCAGCAGTTTTACTACCAGGGGGCGCTCGGACCCAGCCAAAAACATTCAGTACTTC. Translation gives CASSFTTRGRSDPAKNIQYF.

CDR3 nucleotides: TGTGCCAGCAGTTCTCAGCGGGGAGTGGGTAAGACCCAGTACTTC. Protein sequence: CASSSQRGVGKTQYF. This sequence joins TRBV2 and TRBJ2-5; 7 nucleotides align to TRBD2. CDR1 SNHLY and CDR2 FYNNEI come from the germline V gene. The CDR3 loop spans 15 amino acids. V lost 5 bases, J lost 6 bases, and 12 bases stayed unmatched. The whole variable domain, remainder taken from reference TRBV2 and TRBJ2-5, is EPEVTQTPSHQVTQMGQEVILRCVPISNHLYFYWYRQILGQKVEFLVSFYNNEISEKSEIFDDQFSVERPDGSNFTLKIRSTKLEDSAMYFCASSSQRGVGKTQYFGPGTRLLVL.

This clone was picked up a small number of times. Here the CDR3 DNA reads TGTGCCAGCAGCGCGCGGCCCCTGCGATCGTTAGCGGGAGGACACTTTGGCACAGATACGCAGTATTTT. Protein sequence: CASSARPLRSLAGGHFGTDTQYF. V gene TRBV9 combines with J gene TRBJ2-3, with 10 positions matching TRBD2. The V gene end was trimmed by 3 bases and the J gene end by 1 base; junction bases not matched to a gene: 26. Germline CDR1 and CDR2: SGDLS and YYNGEE. The CDR3 has 23 residues.

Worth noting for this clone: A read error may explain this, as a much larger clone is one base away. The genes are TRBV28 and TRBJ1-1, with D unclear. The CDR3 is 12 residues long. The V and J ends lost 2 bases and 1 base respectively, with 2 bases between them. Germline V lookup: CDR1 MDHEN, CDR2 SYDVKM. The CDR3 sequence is CASSLPNTEAFF. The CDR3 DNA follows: TGTGCCAGCAGTTTACCGAACACTGAAGCTTTCTTT.

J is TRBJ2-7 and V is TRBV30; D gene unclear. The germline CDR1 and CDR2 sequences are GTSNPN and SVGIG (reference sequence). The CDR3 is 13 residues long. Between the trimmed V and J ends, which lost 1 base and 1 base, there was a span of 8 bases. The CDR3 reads CAWSAEYSYEQYF. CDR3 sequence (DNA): TGTGCCTGGAGTGCAGAGTATTCCTACGAGCAGTACTTC.

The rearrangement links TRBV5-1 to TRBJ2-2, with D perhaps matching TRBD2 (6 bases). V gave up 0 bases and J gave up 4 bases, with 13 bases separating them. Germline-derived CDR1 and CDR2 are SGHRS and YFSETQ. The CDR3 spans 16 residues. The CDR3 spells CASSLGSSSATGELFF. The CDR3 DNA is TGCGCCAGCAGCTTGGGGTCGTCTAGCGCCACCGGGGAGCTGTTTTTT.

The CDR3, as DNA: TGTGCCATCAGTGATGCCACAGTCCGGACCCAGTACTTC. Its translation is CAISDATVRTQYF. The genes are TRBV10-3 and TRBJ2-5; D unresolved. Trimming took off 3 bases at V and 7 bases at J, with 12 bases between the two ends. This CDR3 has 13 amino acids. The germline V gene encodes CDR1 ENHRY and CDR2 SYGVKD.